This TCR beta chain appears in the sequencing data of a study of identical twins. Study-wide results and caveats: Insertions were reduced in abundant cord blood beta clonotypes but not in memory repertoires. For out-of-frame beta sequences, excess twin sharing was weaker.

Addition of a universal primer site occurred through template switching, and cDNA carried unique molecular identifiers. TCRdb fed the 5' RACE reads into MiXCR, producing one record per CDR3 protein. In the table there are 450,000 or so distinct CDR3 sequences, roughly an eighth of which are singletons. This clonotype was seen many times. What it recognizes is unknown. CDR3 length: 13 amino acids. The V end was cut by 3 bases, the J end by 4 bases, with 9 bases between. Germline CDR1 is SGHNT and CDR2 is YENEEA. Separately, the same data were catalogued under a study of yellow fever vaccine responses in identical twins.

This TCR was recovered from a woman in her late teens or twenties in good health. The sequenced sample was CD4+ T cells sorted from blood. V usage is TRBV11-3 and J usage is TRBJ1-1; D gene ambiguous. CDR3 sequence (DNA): TGTGCCAGCAGCTTGGTCGCGGGCACTGAAGCTTTCTTT. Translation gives CASSLVAGTEAFF.